These T cell receptor beta chains were read from a single sample in a study of blood T cell repertoires in COVID-19. Sequencing used immunoSEQ multiplex PCR; TCRdb keeps in-frame clones, though not all of them. The table has approximately 500,000 clones, about 89% seen once. Sequenced: peripheral blood. All receptors derive from a woman between 45 and 65 years old with COVID-19, enrolled during active disease. The CDR3 runs from the conserved cysteine through the conserved F or W. The D gene is left open where the match is weak. The size field is filled for only some rows; it gives once, few, many or a size class.

V	D	size	J	CDR3	DNA
TRBV9	NA	NA	TRBJ1-2	CASSVAGSGFYGYTF	TGTGCCAGCAGCGTAGCGGGTAGCGGATTCTATGGCTACACCTTC
TRBV7-2	NA	few	TRBJ2-1	CASSFYGEQFF	TGTGCCAGCAGCTTTTACGGTGAGCAGTTCTTC
TRBV20-1	NA	NA	TRBJ1-2	CSASGDGGGYGYTF	TGCAGTGCTAGTGGGGACGGGGGAGGCTATGGCTACACCTTC
TRBV7-2	NA	NA	TRBJ2-3	CASSLVAGGTDTQYF	TGTGCCAGCAGCTTAGTGGCAGGGGGCACAGATACGCAGTATTTT
TRBV6-1	TRBD1	NA	TRBJ1-5	CASSENRGSNQPQHF	TGTGCCAGCAGTGAAAACAGGGGAAGCAATCAGCCCCAGCATTTT
TRBV5-8	NA	NA	TRBJ2-7	CASSWGPSRPQQYF	TGTGCCAGCAGCTGGGGGCCCTCCCGGCCTCAGCAGTACTTC
TRBV6-1	NA	NA	TRBJ2-3	CASSEAIVPGTDTQYF	TGTGCCAGCAGTGAAGCGATAGTGCCGGGGACAGATACGCAGTATTTT
TRBV3-1/TRBV3-2	NA	NA	TRBJ1-6	CASSQVSPSYNSPLHF	TGTGCCAGCAGCCAAGTATCCCCTTCCTATAATTCACCCCTCCACTTT
TRBV19	NA	NA	TRBJ1-1	CASSMRPQSAPKTEAFF	TGTGCCAGTAGTATGCGGCCACAATCCGCCCCGAAAACAGAAGCTTTCTTT
TRBV7-6	NA	NA	TRBJ1-2	CASSIGYGYTF	TGTGCCAGCAGCATCGGCTATGGCTACACCTTC
TRBV24-1	TRBD2	NA	TRBJ2-2	CATSDPGGNTGELFF	TGTGCCACCAGTGACCCGGGGGGGAACACCGGGGAGCTGTTTTTT
TRBV11-2	NA	NA	TRBJ1-6	CASSVVGFTGSPLHF	TGTGCCAGCAGCGTAGTCGGGTTTACCGGATCACCCCTCCACTTT
TRBV19	TRBD1	NA	TRBJ1-5	CASQKTGGNNQPQHF	TGTGCCAGTCAGAAGACAGGGGGTAACAATCAGCCCCAGCATTTT
TRBV4-1	NA	NA	TRBJ1-1	CASSPHLDRNTEAFF	TGCGCCAGCAGCCCCCACCTCGACAGAAACACTGAAGCTTTCTTT
TRBV2	TRBD1	NA	TRBJ1-1	CATFPGLDRAYYPFF	TGTGCCACTTTCCCTGGGCTGGACAGGGCGTATTATCCTTTCTTT
TRBV9	NA	once	TRBJ1-1	CASSVGIGTEAFF	TGTGCCAGCAGCGTAGGAATCGGGACTGAAGCTTTCTTT
TRBV6-5	NA	NA	TRBJ2-1	CASRLQGSYNEQFF	TGTGCCAGCAGGCTTCAGGGGAGCTACAATGAGCAGTTCTTC
TRBV14	NA	NA	TRBJ1-1	CASSQDHRQTMNTEAFF	TGTGCCAGCAGCCAAGACCACAGACAGACAATGAACACTGAAGCTTTCTTT
TRBV11-2	NA	NA	TRBJ1-1	CASSFHPGQSNTEAFF	TGTGCCAGCAGCTTCCACCCCGGACAGTCGAACACTGAAGCTTTCTTT
TRBV23-1	TRBD1	NA	TRBJ2-7	CASSPTWGQGAGEQYF	TGCGCCAGCAGTCCAACTTGGGGACAGGGGGCAGGTGAGCAGTACTTC
TRBV27	TRBD1	NA	TRBJ2-4	CASSLWTGGVKGKNIQYF	TGTGCCAGCAGTTTATGGACAGGGGGCGTAAAGGGGAAAAACATTCAGTACTTC
TRBV7-9	TRBD2	NA	TRBJ2-7	CASSLRAGGEQYF	TGTGCCAGCAGCTTGCGGGCCGGGGGGGAGCAGTACTTC
TRBV11-2	NA	once	TRBJ1-2	CASSLGPQGSWGYTF	TGTGCCAGCAGCTTAGGTCCCCAGGGTTCCTGGGGCTACACCTTC
TRBV13	NA	NA	TRBJ1-1	CASSRLEGDTEAFF	TGTGCCAGCAGTCGCCTAGAGGGGGACACTGAAGCTTTCTTT
TRBV13	NA	NA	TRBJ1-5	CASSSTGKQPQHF	TGTGCCAGCAGCTCCACAGGGAAACAGCCCCAGCATTTT
TRBV5-1	NA	NA	TRBJ1-1	CASSLQAKNTEAFF	TGCGCCAGCAGCTTGCAGGCGAAGAACACTGAAGCTTTCTTT
TRBV7-3	NA	once	TRBJ2-3	CASSQWTSTDTQYF	TGTGCCAGCAGCCAGTGGACTAGCACAGATACGCAGTATTTT
TRBV7-2	NA	NA	TRBJ1-2	CASSLFVSASSYTF	TGTGCCAGCAGCTTATTTGTTTCCGCCTCTAGCTACACCTTC
TRBV2	NA	NA	TRBJ1-2	CASSDLGGGYGYTF	TGTGCCAGCAGTGATTTAGGTGGAGGCTATGGCTACACCTTC
TRBV18	TRBD1	NA	TRBJ1-6	CASSPTGSNSPLHF	TGTGCCAGCTCACCGACAGGGAGCAATTCACCCCTCCACTTT
TRBV6-5	NA	NA	TRBJ1-3	CASRDGQSSGNTIYF	TGTGCCAGCAGGGACGGACAGAGCTCTGGAAACACCATATATTTT
TRBV27	NA	NA	TRBJ2-6	CASSFRDSGANVLTF	TGTGCCAGCAGTTTCCGAGACTCTGGGGCCAACGTCCTGACTTTC
TRBV11-2	NA	NA	TRBJ1-2	CASSLIRGQVGTF	TGTGCCAGCAGCTTAATCAGGGGCCAGGTTGGCACCTTC
TRBV7-3	NA	once	TRBJ2-7	CASSLMNRAYEQYF	TGTGCCAGCAGCTTAATGAACAGGGCGTACGAGCAGTACTTC
TRBV21-1	NA	NA	TRBJ2-3	CASSKDSLGLSTDTQYF	TGTGCCAGCAGCAAGGACTCACTAGGCCTTAGCACAGATACGCAGTATTTT
TRBV19	NA	NA	TRBJ1-2	CASLPRDFRYGYTF	TGTGCCAGCCTTCCACGGGACTTTCGCTATGGCTACACCTTC
TRBV11-2	NA	NA	TRBJ2-3	CASSLSPRGSTDTQYF	TGTGCCAGCAGCTTATCCCCGCGGGGCAGCACAGATACGCAGTATTTT
TRBV6-1	TRBD1	NA	TRBJ2-7	CASSEVLGQFYF	TGTGCCAGCAGTGAAGTATTGGGACAGTTCTACTTC
TRBV4-1	TRBD1	NA	TRBJ2-2	CASSQPGQGRTGELFF	TGCGCCAGCAGCCAACCTGGACAGGGGAGGACCGGGGAGCTGTTTTTT
TRBV9	NA	NA	TRBJ1-3	CASSATVSGNTIYF	TGTGCCAGCAGCGCGACAGTCTCTGGAAACACCATATATTTT
TRBV18	NA	few	TRBJ1-6	CASSPQSGTPLHF	TGTGCCAGCTCACCACAGTCAGGGACACCCCTCCACTTT
TRBV4-1	TRBD2	NA	TRBJ2-1	CASSQAGTSGGAIHEQFF	TGCGCCAGCAGCCAAGCCGGGACTAGCGGGGGGGCCATCCATGAGCAGTTCTTC
TRBV13	NA	few	TRBJ1-4	CASSAGGEKLFF	TGTGCCAGCAGCGCGGGAGGGGAAAAACTGTTTTTT
TRBV2	TRBD1	few	TRBJ1-2	CATLTGENGYTF	TGTGCCACCCTAACAGGGGAGAATGGCTACACCTTC
TRBV10-3	TRBD1	few	TRBJ1-2	CAINSRDRGSAVSGYTF	TGTGCCATCAACTCCCGGGACAGGGGGTCTGCCGTCTCTGGCTACACCTTC
TRBV5-1	NA	many	TRBJ2-3	CASSLLGDTRDTQYF	TGCGCCAGCAGCTTGCTTGGGGACACCAGAGATACGCAGTATTTT
TRBV4-1	TRBD1	NA	TRBJ1-5	CASSQDLGQGAGQPQHF	TGCGCCAGCAGCCAAGATTTGGGACAGGGGGCTGGTCAGCCCCAGCATTTT
TRBV27	TRBD2	NA	TRBJ2-3	CASSFAGLAGGDTQYF	TGTGCCAGCAGTTTCGCCGGACTAGCGGGCGGAGATACGCAGTATTTT
TRBV19	NA	NA	TRBJ1-1	CATRGVNTEAFF	TGTGCCACCCGGGGGGTGAACACTGAAGCTTTCTTT
TRBV5-1	NA	once	TRBJ2-7	CASSLRPDPRDTIYEQYF	TGCGCCAGCAGCTTGCGGCCGGACCCCCGGGACACTATTTACGAGCAGTACTTC